Presented here are 22 T cell receptor beta chains from one specimen sequenced in a study of blood T cell repertoires in COVID-19. Libraries were prepared by immunoSEQ multiplex PCR; TCRdb keeps only in-frame clonotypes and omits some of them. The data show 310,000 or so clones, with about 90% seen just once and approximately 6.5% held by the top ten. Sample: peripheral blood. The receptor set was obtained from a man aged 18 to 35 who had recovered from COVID-19.

J is TRBJ2-3 and V is TRBV18; 11 bases fit TRBD2. Germline CDR1 and CDR2: KGHSH and LQKENI. The trim removed 5 bases at V and 1 base at J, leaving 8 bases unmatched. The CDR3 extends over 17 amino acids. This CDR3 is CASSLIAGGPGTDTQYF. Written as DNA, the CDR3 is TGTGCCAGCTCATTAATAGCGGGGGGGCCAGGCACAGATACGCAGTATTTT.

The V call is TRBV19, the J call TRBJ1-1, with D tentatively TRBD1 (5 bases). V lost 1 base to trimming and J lost 1 base, with 7 bases between them. The germline CDR1 and CDR2 sequences are LNHDA and SQIVND (reference sequence). This CDR3 spans 14 amino acids. The CDR3 is CASSIGTQNTEAFF. CDR3 DNA: TGTGCCAGTAGTATAGGGACACAGAACACTGAAGCTTTCTTT.

The chain has TRBV7-2 and TRBJ1-2; weak D call: TRBD1 (5 bases). CDR3 length: 14 residues. V was pared by 3 bases and J by 2 bases, with 10 bases between. Germline CDR1 SGHTA, CDR2 FQGNSA. The CDR3, as DNA: TGTGCCAGCAGCTTCTGGAAGGGGAACTATGGCTACACCTTC. Protein: CASSFWKGNYGYTF.

In its sample, this clone was seen a few times. The V gene is TRBV9, the J gene TRBJ2-1; tentatively, D is TRBD1 (6 bases). V was clipped by 4 bases and J by 7 bases, with 18 bases between them. CDR1 and CDR2 from the germline V gene are SGDLS and YYNGEE. This CDR3 comprises 15 residues. The CDR3 bases are TGTGCCAGCAGCATCCGGGACACGGCCAGGAATGAGCAGTTCTTC. This gives the protein CASSIRDTARNEQFF.

The J gene is TRBJ2-1, the V gene TRBV19, with D possibly being TRBD2 (5 bases). CDR1 LNHDA and CDR2 SQIVND come from the germline V gene (reference sequence). The CDR3 contains 14 residues. Trimming cost V 3 bases and J 4 bases, with 10 bases left between them. The CDR3 here is CASSMGGGYNEQFF. CDR3 in DNA: TGTGCCAGTAGTATGGGTGGCGGGTACAATGAGCAGTTCTTC.

This chain connects TRBV15 to TRBJ2-3; maybe TRBD2 (7 bases). Germline V gene lookup returns CDR1 LNHNV and CDR2 YYDKDF (reference sequence). This CDR3 has 14 residues. V lost 5 bases and J lost 2, with 11 bases in between. The CDR3 spells CATSPGGPTDTQYF. Written as DNA, the CDR3 is TGTGCCACCAGCCCCGGGGGGCCCACAGATACGCAGTATTTT.

The V gene is TRBV3-1 (or the pseudogene TRBV3-2), the J gene TRBJ1-1, with D hard to call. V was clipped by 7 bases and J by 1 base, with 13 bases between them. Germline-derived CDR1 and CDR2 are LGHDT and YNNKEL (reference sequence). This CDR3 is built from 14 residues. The CDR3, as DNA: TGTGCCAGCACATCAGGAGGAAGGAACACTGAAGCTTTCTTT. It is translated as CASTSGGRNTEAFF.

The chain joins TRBV21-1 to TRBJ1-4; the table's D gene call, TRBD1, was not cross checked with the DNA. TRBV21-1 is a recognized pseudogene. CDR3 length: 17 residues. The DNA of the CDR3 is TGTGCCAGCAGTTTAACAGGGGCCGTTACCCCTAATGAAAAACTGTTTTTT. The encoded protein is CASSLTGAVTPNEKLFF.

The rearrangement joins TRBV6-6 to TRBJ1-2, with 8 bases that match TRBD1. CDR3 length: 14 residues. Germline assignment: CDR1 MNHNY and CDR2 SVGAGI (reference sequence). Losses at the gene ends were 5 bases for V and 5 bases for J; bases not matched to a gene: 7. DNA for the CDR3: TGTGCCAGCAGTGCCGAACAGGGGGGGTATGGCTACACCTTC. Translating it yields CASSAEQGGYGYTF.

V usage is TRBV24-1 and J usage is TRBJ1-1; 8 bases agree with TRBD1. Germline CDR1 is KGHDR and CDR2 is SFDVKD. The CDR3 has 13 amino acids. Trimming took 3 bases from V and 8 from J; bases not matched to a gene: 4. In DNA form, the CDR3 reads TGTGCCACCAGTGATCGGGGGACAGGAGAAGCTTTCTTT. Translating gives CATSDRGTGEAFF.

This clone was seen more than once but under ten times. V and J are TRBV6-5 and TRBJ1-5; TRBD1 is a possible D gene (5 bases). The CDR3 sequence is 16 residues long. The V gene lost 3 bases and the J gene lost 6 bases, with 18 bases spanning the gap. Looked up from germline, CDR1 is MNHEY and CDR2 is SVGAGI. The CDR3 loop is CASSYPIGADGQPQHF. CDR3 bases: TGTGCCAGCAGTTATCCCATAGGGGCGGACGGTCAGCCCCAGCATTTT.

This chain links TRBV7-9 with TRBJ1-1, with D perhaps matching TRBD1 (6 bases). V lost 5 bases and J lost 1, with 11 bases in between. The CDR3 covers 14 residues. Germline V lookup: CDR1 SEHNR, CDR2 FQNEAQ (reference sequence). The CDR3 DNA follows: TGTGCCAGCAGCCCACCGACAGGGAACACTGAAGCTTTCTTT. Translation: CASSPPTGNTEAFF. The full variable domain, completed using reference TRBV7-9 and TRBJ1-1, is DTGVSQNPRHKITKRGQNVTFRCDPISEHNRLYWYRQTLGQGPEFLTYFQNEAQLEKSRLLSDRFSAERPKGSFSTLEIQRTEQGDSAMYLCASSPPTGNTEAFFGQGTRLTVV.

The chain has TRBV19 and TRBJ1-5; D perhaps matches TRBD1 (5 bases). V lost 0 bases to trimming and J lost 7 bases, with 10 bases between them. The CDR3 has 14 residues. Germline values: CDR1 LNHDA, CDR2 SQIVND (reference sequence). The CDR3 sequence is CASSIEGRVQPQHF. The CDR3 DNA follows: TGTGCCAGTAGTATAGAGGGCAGGGTCCAGCCCCAGCATTTT.

The chain employs TRBV11-2 and TRBJ1-2; tentative D call: TRBD1 (5 bases). CDR1 and CDR2 (germline): SGHAT, FQNNGV. The V end lost 0 bases, the J end lost 4 bases, and 15 bases lay between the germline ends. This CDR3 comprises 16 residues. In nucleotides, the CDR3 is TGTGCCAGCAGCTTAGATCCCGGGCAGGGTATCTATGGCTACACCTTC. It specifies CASSLDPGQGIYGYTF.

This clone was seen a single time. The chain carries TRBV5-4 and TRBJ2-7; TRBD2 agrees at 8 bases. The CDR3 consists of 14 residues. V shed 1 base and J 2 bases; nucleotides not matched to a gene: 2. Germline V CDR1 and CDR2: SGHNT, YYREEE (reference sequence). The chain's CDR3 is CASSLSGRPYEQYF. In DNA, the CDR3 is TGTGCCAGCAGCTTGAGCGGGAGACCCTACGAGCAGTACTTC.

The chain is built from TRBV7-3 and TRBJ2-7; D is perhaps TRBD1 (5 bases). This CDR3 has 15 residues. Germline CDR1 reads SGHTA; CDR2 reads FQGTGA. Trimming stripped 4 bases from V and 3 bases from J, with 16 bases between. In DNA form, the CDR3 reads TGTGCCAGCAGCTCCCAGGGTTCAGGTGACTACGAGCAGTACTTC. The encoded protein is CASSSQGSGDYEQYF.

This chain joins TRBV10-3 and TRBJ2-3, with 7 positions matching TRBD1. Germline V CDR1 and CDR2: ENHRY, SYGVKD. This CDR3 comprises 15 residues. V trimming: 7 bases; J trimming: 0 bases; junction bases outside the gene matches: 7. The CDR3 region has the DNA TGTGCCATCACCACCGGGACAGCTAGCACAGATACGCAGTATTTT. Translation gives CAITTGTASTDTQYF.

The chain joins TRBV2 to TRBJ1-1; a weak D match, TRBD1 (6 bases). Germline V gene data show CDR1 as SNHLY and CDR2 as FYNNEI. Trimming shortened V by 4 bases and J by 7 bases, and 28 bases separated the two germline ends. CDR3 length: 18 residues. CDR3 DNA sequence: TGTGCCAGCAGTGTGGGGCACCAGGGGAGGGCTTTGGGAATTGAAGCTTTCTTT. This encodes CASSVGHQGRALGIEAFF.

The genes are TRBV9 and TRBJ2-1; 11 bases map to TRBD2. V lost 0 bases, J lost 7 bases, and 9 bases stayed unmatched. Germline CDR1 SGDLS, CDR2 YYNGEE. The CDR3 runs 17 residues. This chain's CDR3 is CASSVAALAGGGNEQFF. The CDR3 DNA reads as TGTGCCAGCAGCGTAGCAGCGCTAGCGGGAGGTGGGAATGAGCAGTTCTTC.

V is TRBV19 and J is TRBJ2-1; D not resolved. Trimming shortened V by 3 bases and J by 5 bases, and 14 bases separated the two germline ends. The CDR3 extends over 15 amino acids. Germline V CDR1 and CDR2: LNHDA, SQIVND (reference sequence). The CDR3 region is CASSIDSRRNNEQFF. The DNA for the CDR3 is TGTGCCAGTAGTATTGATTCTCGGCGGAACAATGAGCAGTTCTTC.

This clone appeared once. V usage is TRBV12-3 or TRBV12-4 and J usage is TRBJ2-3, with D maybe TRBD2 (5 bases). The V end lost 7 bases, the J end lost 0 bases, and 8 bases lay between the germline ends. CDR3 size: 13 residues. The CDR3 reads CASTERSTDTQYF. As DNA, the CDR3 is TGTGCCAGCACTGAGCGGAGCACAGATACGCAGTATTTT.

The CDR3 DNA reads as TGTGCCAGCAGTTACACACAGGGTTGGACTGAAGCTTTCTTT. This codes for CASSYTQGWTEAFF. V gene TRBV6-5 combines with J gene TRBJ1-1; D may be TRBD1 (6 bases). The CDR3 consists of 14 residues. Between the trimmed V and J ends, which lost 2 bases and 5 bases, there was a span of 12 bases. The V gene's germline CDR1 is MNHEY and CDR2 SVGAGI.